This T cell receptor (beta chain) was sequenced in a study of Graves' ophthalmopathy and Graves' hyperthyroidism. At the level of the study: The authors defined stable hyperthyroidism as no ophthalmopathy within 18 months of follow-up.

The CDR3 covers 15 residues. CDR1 ENHRY and CDR2 SYGVKD come from the germline V gene. V lost 5 bases to trimming and J lost 1 base, with 14 bases between them. Study-level points and caveats: Ophthalmopathy could be told apart from stable hyperthyroidism by a 13-signature model (87.88% sensitivity, around 80% specificity). Progression of ophthalmopathy was predicted by the model with less than 71% sensitivity and roughly 73% specificity.

About this clonotype: No antigen is known for it.

Amplified material comprised TCR beta CDR3 regions derived from RNA transcripts. RT-PCR with HTBI primers came first, then second-round multiplex PCR. TCRdb itself ran the multiplex PCR reads through MiXCR, one entry per CDR3 protein. The table lists around 1,000,000 distinct CDR3 sequences, roughly 35% of them singletons. Clinicians diagnosed using symptoms, serum thyroxine, TRAb, thyroid ultrasound and orbital computed tomography. The specimen was peripheral blood or thyroid tissue (not recorded which). The gene calls are TRBV10-3 and TRBJ1-2, with D uncertain. The origin of this receptor is an adult man with Graves' hyperthyroidism. The CDR3 sequence is CAISLYAEINYGYTF. The CDR3 nucleotides read TGTGCCATCAGTTTATACGCAGAGATTAACTATGGCTACACCTTC.